The 30 T cell receptor beta chains below all came from one sample that was sequenced in a study of PD-1 blockade in classical Hodgkin lymphoma. Generated by immunoSEQ multiplex PCR, the TCRdb table keeps only in-frame clones and is missing some. The sample includes 8,000 to 8,500 clones, about four fifths of them seen just once. Time point in this sample: cycle 4 day 1 (C4D1), after more than five weeks of nivolumab. All patients relapsed after autologous stem cell transplantation, and brentuximab vedotin exposure varied. Isolation of CD8+ T cells from thawed PBMCs used magnetic negative selection. The sequencing here drew on CD8+ T cells from blood, taken before the fourth cycle of nivolumab. Receptors were obtained from a human donor with classical Hodgkin lymphoma.

The chain combines TRBV7-3 with TRBJ1-2; possibly TRBD1 for D (5 bases). Germline lookup yields CDR1 SGHTA and CDR2 FQGTGA. The V gene lost 5 bases and the J gene lost 4 bases, with 11 bases spanning the gap. CDR3 size: 13 residues. CDR3 in DNA: TGTGCCAGCAGCGTCGGGGGTACCTATGGCTACACCTTC. This codes for CASSVGGTYGYTF.

The gene calls are TRBV13 and TRBJ1-1, with D uncertain. Trimming shortened V by 1 base and J by 1 base, and 4 bases separated the two germline ends. The CDR3 is 13 amino acids. Germline-derived CDR1 and CDR2 are PRHDT and FYEKMQ (reference sequence). The CDR3 region has the DNA TGTGCCAGCAGCTTAGTAGCGAACACTGAAGCTTTCTTT. Translation: CASSLVANTEAFF. Variable domain in full (rest from reference TRBV13 and TRBJ1-1): AAGVIQSPRHLIKEKRETATLKCYPIPRHDTVYWYQQGPGQDPQFLISFYEKMQSDKGSIPDRFSAQQFSDYHSELNMSSLELGDSALYFCASSLVANTEAFFGQGTRLTVV.

The chain recombines TRBV6-5 with TRBJ2-7; no clear D gene. The CDR3 extends over 14 amino acids. Trimming stripped 1 base from V and 5 bases from J, with 12 bases between. Germline V gene sequence: CDR1 MNHEY, CDR2 SVGAGI. The DNA for the CDR3 is TGTGCCAGCAGTTACTACGAACCCCCCCACGAGCAGTACTTC. It encodes CASSYYEPPHEQYF.

The chain uses TRBV6-4 and TRBJ2-2; 10 nucleotides align to TRBD2. CDR1 MRHNA and CDR2 SNTAGT come from the germline V gene. Losses at the gene ends were 2 bases for V and 6 bases for J; bases not matched to a gene: 0. This CDR3 has 14 residues. CDR3: CASSDGTSAGELFF. As DNA, the CDR3 is TGTGCCAGCAGTGACGGGACTAGCGCCGGGGAGCTGTTTTTT.

Notes on this clone: One end of the junction varies from germline; a read error may be responsible. V usage is TRBV30 and J usage is TRBJ1-1; no reliable D call. The CDR3 runs to 13 residues. Germline CDR1 and CDR2: GTSNPN and SVGIG (reference sequence). CDR3 loop: CAGSDDGNTEAFF. CDR3 in DNA: TGTGCCGGGAGCGATGACGGGAACACTGAAGCTTTCTTT.

V and J are TRBV27 and TRBJ1-5; D remains unclear. CDR1 and CDR2 from the germline V gene are MNHEY and SMNVEV (reference sequence). The CDR3 covers 13 residues. V gave up 5 bases and J gave up 11 bases, with 16 bases separating them. CDR3 bases: TGTGCCAGCAGTCCCTGGAGGGTAGGAGCCCAGCATTTT. Its translation is CASSPWRVGAQHF.

The gene calls are TRBV15 and TRBJ1-3; TRBD1 matches 11 bases. This CDR3 is built from 17 residues. Germline loops: CDR1 LNHNV, CDR2 YYDKDF (reference sequence). The trim removed 3 bases at V and 6 bases at J, leaving 10 bases unmatched. This chain's CDR3 is CATSSTTGQGEKNTIYF. The CDR3 DNA is TGTGCCACCAGCAGTACTACGGGACAGGGGGAGAAAAACACCATATATTTT.

This clone was counted once. The J gene is TRBJ2-7, the V gene TRBV13, with TRBD2 matching over 15 bases. The ends lost 5 bases at V and 5 bases at J; junction bases unmatched: 7. The CDR3 is made up of 16 amino acids. The germline CDR1 and CDR2 sequences are PRHDT and FYEKMQ (reference sequence). CDR3 sequence: CASSLEGTSGGNEQYF. The DNA of the CDR3 is TGTGCCAGCAGCCTAGAGGGGACTAGCGGGGGGAACGAGCAGTACTTC.

Turning to this clone: The identical CDR3 is also encoded by other nucleotide sequences in the sample. J is TRBJ1-1 and V is TRBV7-9, with D tentatively TRBD1 (5 bases). The CDR3 totals 16 residues. The V gene lost 0 bases and the J gene lost 0 bases, with 11 bases spanning the gap. Germline-derived CDR1 and CDR2 are SEHNR and FQNEAQ (reference sequence). CDR3 coding DNA: TGTGCCAGCAGCTTAGCGCATCAGGGCATGAACACTGAAGCTTTCTTT. This codes for CASSLAHQGMNTEAFF.

The count of this clone is one. CDR3 nucleotide sequence: TGTGCCAGTAGTATACTAGCTGGAGGGGAGACCCAGTACTTC. It yields the protein CASSILAGGETQYF. The V gene is TRBV19, the J gene TRBJ2-5; D perhaps matches TRBD2 (6 bases). The germline gives CDR1 LNHDA, CDR2 SQIVND (reference sequence). CDR3 length: 14 residues. Deletions cut 2 bases from V and 5 bases from J, with 12 bases between.

J is TRBJ1-1 and V is TRBV5-1, with 10 nucleotides matching TRBD1. This CDR3 comprises 21 residues. J gave up 0 bases and V 4 bases, and 21 bases lay outside the gene matches. Germline loops: CDR1 SGHRS, CDR2 YFSETQ. CDR3 residues: CASSPTTRDRGFRTMNTEAFF. For the CDR3, the DNA is TGCGCCAGCAGCCCAACAACCCGGGACAGGGGATTTAGGACCATGAACACTGAAGCTTTCTTT.

V and J are TRBV28 and TRBJ2-2; TRBD2 is a possible D gene (6 bases). The germline CDR1 and CDR2 sequences are MDHEN and SYDVKM. V gave up 3 bases and J gave up 7 bases, with 6 bases separating them. CDR3 length equals 12 residues. This CDR3 is CASSLGGGELFF. The CDR3 nucleotides are TGTGCCAGCAGTTTGGGGGGCGGGGAGCTGTTTTTT.

CDR3 region: CASSQKISGGPPDEQYF. DNA for the CDR3: TGTGCCAGCAGCCAAAAGATTAGCGGGGGGCCCCCTGACGAGCAGTACTTC. The J gene is TRBJ2-7, the V gene TRBV4-2, with 10 bases that match TRBD2. From germline, CDR1 is LGHNA and CDR2 YNFKEQ. The V and J ends lost 2 bases and 5 bases, in that order; junction bases with no gene match: 12. The CDR3 consists of 17 residues.

The CDR3 here is CASSPIDGFNYGYTF. CDR3 nucleotide sequence: TGTGCCAGCTCACCAATAGACGGATTTAACTATGGCTACACCTTC. The chain uses TRBV18 and TRBJ1-2; the D is unclear. Germline V gene data show CDR1 as KGHSH and CDR2 as LQKENI. The V end was cut by 2 bases, the J end by 1 base, with 11 bases between. CDR3 length equals 15 residues. The full variable domain, with the rest looked up from reference TRBV18 and TRBJ1-2, is NAGVMQNPRHLVRRRGQEARLRCSPMKGHSHVYWYRQLPEEGLKFMVYLQKENIIDESGMPKERFSAEFPKEGPSILRIQQVVRGDSAAYFCASSPIDGFNYGYTFGSGTRLTVV.

The chain recombines TRBV5-1 with TRBJ2-1; 8 bases align to TRBD1. The CDR3 consists of 15 residues. Losses at the gene ends were 2 bases for V and 8 bases for J; bases not matched to a gene: 9. Germline CDR1 and CDR2: SGHRS and YFSETQ. CDR3 bases: TGCGCCAGCAGCTTCGGACAGGGTAGGAGGTATGAGCAGTTCTTC. This gives the protein CASSFGQGRRYEQFF.

The chain couples TRBV30 to TRBJ1-1, with TRBD1 as a possible D gene (5 bases). V was pared by 4 bases and J by 0 bases, with 27 bases between. CDR1 GTSNPN and CDR2 SVGIG come from the germline V gene (reference sequence). The CDR3 is 19 amino acids. CDR3 nucleotides: TGTGCCTGGACTTTTACACTCCCGACAGTAACTTATTTGAACACTGAAGCTTTCTTT. Amino acid sequence: CAWTFTLPTVTYLNTEAFF.

The chain links TRBV19 to TRBJ2-1; tentative D call: TRBD1 (5 bases). The germline V gene encodes CDR1 LNHDA and CDR2 SQIVND (reference sequence). Trimming removed 2 bases at V and 9 bases at J, with 14 bases between. CDR3 length equals 14 residues. CDR3 protein: CASSIQGILSEQFF. The CDR3, as DNA: TGTGCCAGTAGTATACAGGGTATTCTCAGTGAGCAGTTCTTC.

The chain recombines TRBV5-4 with TRBJ2-1; D unresolved. Per the germline V gene, CDR1 is SGHNT and CDR2 is YYREEE (reference sequence). CDR3 length: 17 residues. The V end lost 4 bases, the J end lost 4 bases, and 21 bases lay between the germline ends. The CDR3, as DNA: TGTGCCAGCAGCATTCCAGGACGGCGCCAATTGTACAATGAGCAGTTCTTC. Translating it yields CASSIPGRRQLYNEQFF.

The CDR3 is CAWSASSYNEQFF. As DNA, the CDR3 is TGTGCCTGGAGTGCTAGCTCCTACAATGAGCAGTTCTTC. The chain is built from TRBV30 and TRBJ2-1; D unresolved. V gave up 1 base and J gave up 0 bases, with 4 bases separating them. The CDR3 extends over 13 amino acids. Germline V gives CDR1 GTSNPN, CDR2 SVGIG (reference sequence).

The chain is built from TRBV19 and TRBJ1-1; tentative D call: TRBD1 (5 bases). Germline loops: CDR1 LNHDA, CDR2 SQIVND (reference sequence). The length of the CDR3 is 17 residues. The ends were cut back, 6 bases at V and 2 bases at J, with 22 bases in the middle. CDR3: CASRAGWGNGFNTEAFF. In DNA form, the CDR3 reads TGTGCCAGTAGGGCCGGGTGGGGCAATGGGTTCAACACTGAAGCTTTCTTT.

This clone came up once. The CDR3 here is CASSINVGQPQHF. DNA for the CDR3: TGTGCCAGTAGTATTAATGTTGGGCAGCCCCAGCATTTT. The J gene is TRBJ1-5, the V gene TRBV19; D uncertain. The germline gives CDR1 LNHDA, CDR2 SQIVND (reference sequence). V was shortened by 3 bases and J by 7 bases, with 10 bases between the two germline ends. This CDR3 spans 13 amino acids.

J is TRBJ2-1 and V is TRBV13; D ambiguous. The CDR3 runs 13 residues. Germline V gives CDR1 PRHDT, CDR2 FYEKMQ (reference sequence). Trimming cost V 1 base and J 8 bases, with 9 bases left between them. The chain's CDR3 is CASSLELRDEQFF. In DNA, the CDR3 is TGTGCCAGCAGCTTAGAATTACGAGATGAGCAGTTCTTC. Supplemented by reference TRBV13 and TRBJ2-1, the full variable domain reads AAGVIQSPRHLIKEKRETATLKCYPIPRHDTVYWYQQGPGQDPQFLISFYEKMQSDKGSIPDRFSAQQFSDYHSELNMSSLELGDSALYFCASSLELRDEQFFGPGTRLTVL.

The V call is TRBV10-3, the J call TRBJ1-2; D is ambiguous. The CDR3 runs to 11 residues. Germline assignment: CDR1 ENHRY and CDR2 SYGVKD. V lost 6 bases, J lost 7 bases, and 9 bases lay in between. The CDR3 nucleotides are TGTGCCATCAGGGTCTGGGGTGGCTACACCTTC. Protein: CAIRVWGGYTF.

The J gene is TRBJ1-1, the V gene TRBV7-9, with unresolved D. The germline V gene has CDR1 SEHNR and CDR2 FQNEAQ (reference sequence). V lost 5 bases to trimming and J lost 7 bases, with 23 bases between them. This CDR3 is built from 16 residues. CDR3 nucleotides: TGTGCCAGCAGCCCCCTATCCGAGCGCGGCAACGGTGAAGCTTTCTTT. Its protein product is CASSPLSERGNGEAFF.

Concerning this clone: A junction boundary mismatches the germline segment, possibly from a read error. The genes are TRBV19 and TRBJ2-1; 10 bases are a match to TRBD2. CDR1 and CDR2 from the germline V gene are LNHDA and SQIVND (reference sequence). The CDR3 has 15 amino acids. The CDR3 region is CASSVTSGAYNGQFF. In nucleotides, the CDR3 is TGTGCCAGTAGTGTTACTAGCGGGGCCTACAATGGGCAGTTCTTC. Drawing the rest from reference TRBV19 and TRBJ2-1, the complete variable domain is DGGITQSPKYLFRKEGQNVTLSCEQNLNHDAMYWYRQDPGQGLRLIYYSQIVNDFQKGDIAEGYSVSREKKESFPLTVTSAQKNPTAFYLCASSVTSGAYNGQFFGPGTRLTVL.

This rearrangement joins TRBV5-1 to TRBJ1-3, with D perhaps TRBD1 (5 bases). Trimming pared 3 bases from V and 0 bases from J, leaving 10 bases between. The CDR3 covers 15 residues. Germline values: CDR1 SGHRS, CDR2 YFSETQ. The CDR3 loop is CASSSGTGSGNTIYF. Written as DNA, the CDR3 is TGCGCCAGCAGCTCAGGCACAGGCTCTGGAAACACCATATATTTT.

This clone was seen once. The chain employs TRBV29-1 and TRBJ2-1; a weak D match, TRBD1 (5 bases). Trimming took off 5 bases at V and 9 bases at J, with 14 bases between the two ends. Germline lookup yields CDR1 SQVTM and CDR2 ANQGSEA. This CDR3 comprises 12 residues. The CDR3 protein is CSVQGGKVEQFF. In DNA, the CDR3 is TGCAGCGTTCAGGGCGGAAAGGTTGAGCAGTTCTTC.

The gene calls are TRBV11-1 and TRBJ1-5; D not resolved. V was clipped by 8 bases and J by 0 bases, with 11 bases between them. Germline values: CDR1 SGHAT, CDR2 FQDESV (reference sequence). The CDR3 is 14 residues long. CDR3 in DNA: TGTGCCAGCGCTGCCGCATATAGCAATCAGCCCCAGCATTTT. Translating gives CASAAAYSNQPQHF.

The V call is TRBV9, the J call TRBJ2-1, with 9 bases lining up with TRBD1. The length of the CDR3 is 16 residues. Losses at the gene ends were 1 base for V and 2 bases for J; bases not matched to a gene: 4. Germline V gene lookup returns CDR1 SGDLS and CDR2 YYNGEE. The CDR3 here is CASSVTGQGAYNEQFF. In DNA form, the CDR3 reads TGTGCCAGCAGCGTAACGGGACAGGGTGCCTACAATGAGCAGTTCTTC.

This CDR3 is CASSLWTVIPSTDTQYF. The CDR3 DNA follows: TGTGCCAGCAGTTTATGGACAGTCATCCCTAGCACAGATACGCAGTATTTT. This chain links TRBV28 with TRBJ2-3, with D possibly matching TRBD1 (5 bases). Germline V gene data show CDR1 as MDHEN and CDR2 as SYDVKM. This CDR3 contains 17 residues. Trimming cost V 0 bases and J 0 bases, with 13 bases left between them. Full variable domain (missing parts from reference TRBV28 and TRBJ2-3): DVKVTQSSRYLVKRTGEKVFLECVQDMDHENMFWYRQDPGLGLRLIYFSYDVKMKEKGDIPEGYSVSREKKERFSLILESASTNQTSMYLCASSLWTVIPSTDTQYFGPGTRLTVL.